This record concerns one T cell receptor beta chain sequence. As yet, its antigen is unknown. Authors' methods: ImmunoSEQ gave junction-only sequences without quality scores, so filtering differed. Generated by immunoSEQ multiplex PCR, the TCRdb table keeps only in-frame clones and is missing some. V and J calls and clone size come straight from that table; D and trimming were deduced from the DNA. The table shows around 750,000 clones, with around 74% occurring only once. The CDR3 has 13 amino acids. Trimming shortened V by 3 bases and J by 1 base, and 6 bases separated the two germline ends. CDR1 SGHNT and CDR2 YENEEA come from the germline V gene. The study enrolled healthy HIV-negative adults without recent acute infections or vaccinations as donors. The data were taken from a study of shared clonotypes between healthy human individuals. Study-wide background: The plates for each donor numbered three CD4 naive, three CD4 memory, two CD8 naive and one CD8 memory. Notes on the study in general: Generation probabilities were higher for clonotypes shared across all four sorted-subset donors than for unshared ones.

This sequence originates from a woman in her twenties or thirties in good health. Material: memory CD4+ T cells sorted from blood. Subset noted: CD45RA-negative fraction. The chain is built from TRBV11-3 and TRBJ2-5, with a weak D call TRBD1 (6 bases). CDR3 bases: TGTGCCAGCAGCTTCAGGGGCCAAGAGACCCAGTACTTC. It is translated as CASSFRGQETQYF.